This T cell receptor (beta chain) was sequenced for a study of T cells after posttransplantation cyclophosphamide. Clones were read by immunoSEQ multiplex PCR, and TCRdb kept only the in-frame ones, dropping some. Of tens of thousands of clones in the sample, more than 70% were seen once. Trimming at V came to 5 bases and at J to 9 bases, leaving 17 bases not matched to a gene. The CDR3 is 17 residues long. Germline V lookup: CDR1 SGHTA, CDR2 FQGTGA. V usage is TRBV7-3 and J usage is TRBJ2-1, with 9 bases lining up with TRBD1. Sequenced sample: PBMCs. This TCR was sampled from a woman aged 55 to 70 with a blood cancer, CMV-positive, and with a related stem cell donor. The CDR3, as DNA: TGTGCCAGCAGCGTAGCCGCCGGGACAGGGCAGATGGGTGAGCAGTTCTTC. Protein product: CASSVAAGTGQMGEQFF.